This TCR beta chain was identified during a study of cytomegalovirus exposure and HLA in healthy donors. Losses at the gene ends were 1 base for V and 13 bases for J; bases not matched to a gene: 15. The germline gives CDR1 LNHNV, CDR2 YYDKDF (reference sequence). This CDR3 contains 15 residues. Primers for the PCR totalled 60 Vbeta and 13 Jbeta. Only in-frame clones appear in the TCRdb table, and some are missing; sequencing was by immunoSEQ multiplex PCR. The table includes about 94,000 clones, over 60% detected once. With regard to this clone: Its antigen is as yet unknown.

Study-wide results and limits: The study put under 200 TCR beta chains on its list as cytomegalovirus-associated.

The sequence was collected from a young man in good health and CMV-seronegative. The sample consisted of PBMCs. This chain uses TRBV15 with TRBJ2-7, with 8 bases that match TRBD1. CDR3 protein: CATSRGRGQGTVCYF. The CDR3 DNA is TGTGCCACCAGCAGAGGCCGTGGACAGGGTACGGTGTGTTACTTC. Full variable domain (outside the CDR3, taken from reference TRBV15 and TRBJ2-7): DAMVIQNPRYQVTQFGKPVTLSCSQTLNHNVMYWYQQKSSQAPKLLFHYYDKDFNNEADTPDNFQSRRPNTSFCFLDIRSPGLGDTAMYLCATSRGRGQGTVCYFGPGTRLTVT.